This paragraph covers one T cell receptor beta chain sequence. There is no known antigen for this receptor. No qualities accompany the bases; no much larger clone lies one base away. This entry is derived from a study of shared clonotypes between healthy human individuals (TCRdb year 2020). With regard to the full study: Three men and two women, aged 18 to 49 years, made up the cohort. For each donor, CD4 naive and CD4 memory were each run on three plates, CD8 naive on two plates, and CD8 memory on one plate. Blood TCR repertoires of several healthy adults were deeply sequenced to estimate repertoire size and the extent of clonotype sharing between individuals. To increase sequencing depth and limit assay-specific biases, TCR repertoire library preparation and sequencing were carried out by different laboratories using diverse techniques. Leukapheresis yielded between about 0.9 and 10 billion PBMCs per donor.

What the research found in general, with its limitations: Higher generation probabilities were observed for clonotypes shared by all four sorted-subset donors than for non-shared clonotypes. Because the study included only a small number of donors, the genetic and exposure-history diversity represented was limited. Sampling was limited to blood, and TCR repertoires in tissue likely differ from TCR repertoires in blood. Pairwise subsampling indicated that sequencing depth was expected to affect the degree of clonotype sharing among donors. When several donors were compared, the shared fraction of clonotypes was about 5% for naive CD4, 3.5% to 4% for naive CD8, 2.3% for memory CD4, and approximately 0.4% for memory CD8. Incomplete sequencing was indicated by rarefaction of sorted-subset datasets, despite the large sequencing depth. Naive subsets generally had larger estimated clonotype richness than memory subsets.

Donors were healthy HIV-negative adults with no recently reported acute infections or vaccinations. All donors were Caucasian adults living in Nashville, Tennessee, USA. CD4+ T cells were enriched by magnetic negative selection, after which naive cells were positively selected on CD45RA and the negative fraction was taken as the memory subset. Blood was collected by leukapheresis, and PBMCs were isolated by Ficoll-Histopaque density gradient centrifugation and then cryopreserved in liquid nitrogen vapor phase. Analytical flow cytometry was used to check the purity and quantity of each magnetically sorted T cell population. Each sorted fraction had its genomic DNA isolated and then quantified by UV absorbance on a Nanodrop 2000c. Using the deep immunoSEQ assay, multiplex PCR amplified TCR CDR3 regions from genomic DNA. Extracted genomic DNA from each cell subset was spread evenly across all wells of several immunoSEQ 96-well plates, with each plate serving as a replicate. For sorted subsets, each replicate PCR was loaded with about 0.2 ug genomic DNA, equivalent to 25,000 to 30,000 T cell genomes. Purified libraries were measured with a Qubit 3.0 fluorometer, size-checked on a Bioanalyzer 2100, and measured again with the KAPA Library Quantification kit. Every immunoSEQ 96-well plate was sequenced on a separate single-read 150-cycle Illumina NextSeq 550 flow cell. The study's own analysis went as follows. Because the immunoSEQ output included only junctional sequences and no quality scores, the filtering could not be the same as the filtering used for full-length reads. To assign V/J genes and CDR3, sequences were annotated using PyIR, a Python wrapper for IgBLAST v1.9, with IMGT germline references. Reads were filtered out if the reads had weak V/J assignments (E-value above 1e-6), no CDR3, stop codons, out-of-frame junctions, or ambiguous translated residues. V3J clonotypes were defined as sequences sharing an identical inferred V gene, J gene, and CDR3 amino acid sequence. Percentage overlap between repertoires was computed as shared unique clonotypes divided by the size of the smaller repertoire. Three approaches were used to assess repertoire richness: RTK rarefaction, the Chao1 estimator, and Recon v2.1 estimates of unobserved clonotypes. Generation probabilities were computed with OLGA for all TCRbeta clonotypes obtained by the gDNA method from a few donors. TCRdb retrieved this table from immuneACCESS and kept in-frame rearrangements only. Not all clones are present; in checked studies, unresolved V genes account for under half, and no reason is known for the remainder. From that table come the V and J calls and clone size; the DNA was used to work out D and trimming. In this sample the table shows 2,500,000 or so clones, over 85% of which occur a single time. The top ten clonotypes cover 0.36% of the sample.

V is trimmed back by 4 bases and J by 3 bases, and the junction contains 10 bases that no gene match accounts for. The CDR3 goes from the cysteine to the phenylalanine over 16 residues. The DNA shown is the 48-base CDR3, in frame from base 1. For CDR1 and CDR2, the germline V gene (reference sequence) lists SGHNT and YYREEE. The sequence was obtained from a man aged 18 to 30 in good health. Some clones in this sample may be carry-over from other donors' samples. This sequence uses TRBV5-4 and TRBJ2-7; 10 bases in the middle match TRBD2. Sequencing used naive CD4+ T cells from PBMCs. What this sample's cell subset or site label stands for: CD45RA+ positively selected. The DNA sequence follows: TGTGCCAGCAGCGAGGGTGCCGGGACTAGCGTCTACGAGCAGTACTTC. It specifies CASSEGAGTSVYEQYF.